The rows below give T cell receptor beta chains drawn from one sample of a study of response to subunit inactivated influenza vaccine. One entry per CDR3 protein results from TCRdb running MiXCR on the RT-PCR reads. The sample shows about 610,000 distinct CDR3 sequences, 13% to 15% of them seen only once. Sequenced here: PBMCs from blood, sampled less than 13 days after vaccination. The receptors here all came from a man aged 50-60 years who received an inactivated influenza vaccine. The conserved cysteine and the conserved F or W are not part of the CDR3 here. Size values are once, few and many counts, or a class for expanded clones, and some rows have none.

j_call: TRBJ1-1; v_call: TRBV6-2/TRBV6-3; cdr3_length: 12; clone_size: NA; cdr3_aa: ASRGGGASSEAF
j_call: TRBJ2-1; v_call: TRBV12-3/TRBV12-4; cdr3_length: 11; clone_size: few; cdr3_aa: ASSKDSYNEQF
j_call: TRBJ1-4; v_call: TRBV18; cdr3_length: 11; clone_size: NA; cdr3_aa: ASSGARNEKLF
j_call: TRBJ2-2; v_call: TRBV7-2; cdr3_length: 14; clone_size: NA; cdr3_aa: ASTKRQGVSTGELF
j_call: TRBJ2-7; v_call: TRBV4-3; cdr3_length: 16; clone_size: NA; cdr3_aa: ASSQDLFWERESYEQY
j_call: TRBJ2-6; v_call: TRBV15; cdr3_length: 13; clone_size: few; cdr3_aa: ATSGRGPGANVLT
j_call: TRBJ1-1; v_call: TRBV5-5; cdr3_length: 13; clone_size: NA; cdr3_aa: ASSFSKGVGTEAF
j_call: TRBJ2-3; v_call: TRBV7-2; cdr3_length: 9; clone_size: many; cdr3_aa: ASRETDTQY
j_call: TRBJ2-1; v_call: TRBV29-1; cdr3_length: 9; clone_size: NA; cdr3_aa: SASGVNEQF
j_call: TRBJ2-5; v_call: TRBV2; cdr3_length: 11; clone_size: NA; cdr3_aa: ASSRLAGETQY
j_call: TRBJ1-2; v_call: TRBV28; cdr3_length: 11; clone_size: NA; cdr3_aa: ASYSAGTYGYT
j_call: TRBJ1-1; v_call: TRBV20-1; cdr3_length: 13; clone_size: NA; cdr3_aa: SARAPTRGSTEAF
j_call: TRBJ1-6; v_call: TRBV4-2; cdr3_length: 12; clone_size: NA; cdr3_aa: ASSQDLINSPLH
j_call: TRBJ2-3; v_call: TRBV28; cdr3_length: 13; clone_size: NA; cdr3_aa: ASRAGDTLTDTQY
j_call: TRBJ2-1; v_call: TRBV3-1; cdr3_length: 16; clone_size: many; cdr3_aa: ASSQGGLGTSGSDEQF
j_call: TRBJ2-1; v_call: TRBV24-1; cdr3_length: 14; clone_size: NA; cdr3_aa: ATSDPGTGGGNEQF
j_call: TRBJ1-3; v_call: TRBV11-2; cdr3_length: 18; clone_size: few; cdr3_aa: ASSLIGSLGPRTGGNTIY
j_call: TRBJ2-7; v_call: TRBV6-1; cdr3_length: 11; clone_size: NA; cdr3_aa: ASSPGHPYEQY
j_call: TRBJ1-2; v_call: TRBV6-5; cdr3_length: 12; clone_size: few; cdr3_aa: ASSYGTANYGYT
j_call: TRBJ1-1; v_call: TRBV10-3; cdr3_length: 11; clone_size: few; cdr3_aa: AISDYRGTEAF
j_call: TRBJ1-6; v_call: TRBV20-1; cdr3_length: 13; clone_size: few; cdr3_aa: SARNGISYNSPLH
j_call: TRBJ2-3; v_call: TRBV4-2; cdr3_length: 14; clone_size: once; cdr3_aa: ASSQFAGGITDTQY
j_call: TRBJ1-3; v_call: TRBV9; cdr3_length: 13; clone_size: NA; cdr3_aa: ASSPRTVLGNTIY
j_call: TRBJ2-7; v_call: TRBV12-3/TRBV12-4; cdr3_length: 12; clone_size: many; cdr3_aa: ASSLGRARYEQY
j_call: TRBJ1-1; v_call: TRBV20-1; cdr3_length: 11; clone_size: few; cdr3_aa: SARTGGGTEAF
j_call: TRBJ2-1; v_call: TRBV5-5; cdr3_length: 14; clone_size: NA; cdr3_aa: ASSPRAGDSYNEQF
j_call: TRBJ2-2; v_call: TRBV6-2/TRBV6-3; cdr3_length: 10; clone_size: NA; cdr3_aa: ASSYLGGELF
j_call: TRBJ2-3; v_call: TRBV20-1; cdr3_length: 11; clone_size: few; cdr3_aa: SADTGRTDTQY
j_call: TRBJ2-1; v_call: TRBV9; cdr3_length: 13; clone_size: few; cdr3_aa: ASSDRDRTYNEQF
j_call: TRBJ2-3; v_call: TRBV20-1; cdr3_length: 10; clone_size: NA; cdr3_aa: SAWGRADTQY
j_call: TRBJ2-3; v_call: TRBV4-3; cdr3_length: 14; clone_size: many; cdr3_aa: ASSLSPTSSTDTQY
j_call: TRBJ1-6; v_call: TRBV12-3/TRBV12-4; cdr3_length: 15; clone_size: many; cdr3_aa: ASSLWAGEGVNSPLH
j_call: TRBJ1-3; v_call: TRBV5-1; cdr3_length: 11; clone_size: few; cdr3_aa: ASSYGQGNTIY
j_call: TRBJ2-6; v_call: TRBV10-3; cdr3_length: 12; clone_size: NA; cdr3_aa: AIRVGAGANVLT
j_call: TRBJ1-2; v_call: TRBV6-1; cdr3_length: 11; clone_size: many; cdr3_aa: ASSPGRNYGYT
j_call: TRBJ2-1; v_call: TRBV2; cdr3_length: 14; clone_size: few; cdr3_aa: ASRKGTSGGATEQF
j_call: TRBJ2-2; v_call: TRBV20-1; cdr3_length: 13; clone_size: many; cdr3_aa: SARDFLADTGELF
j_call: TRBJ1-2; v_call: TRBV9; cdr3_length: 14; clone_size: NA; cdr3_aa: ASSVEFTGVHYGYT
j_call: TRBJ2-5; v_call: TRBV7-2; cdr3_length: 13; clone_size: NA; cdr3_aa: ASCPSGGTGKTQY
j_call: TRBJ1-6; v_call: TRBV4-3; cdr3_length: 15; clone_size: few; cdr3_aa: ASSQGFPGQGGSPLH
j_call: TRBJ2-3; v_call: TRBV24-1; cdr3_length: 13; clone_size: NA; cdr3_aa: ATSDGAGLTDTQY
j_call: TRBJ2-7; v_call: TRBV19; cdr3_length: 13; clone_size: NA; cdr3_aa: ASSIRDTSSYEQY
j_call: TRBJ1-5; v_call: TRBV28; cdr3_length: 11; clone_size: NA; cdr3_aa: ASRKQGNQPQH
j_call: TRBJ2-7; v_call: TRBV4-3; cdr3_length: 15; clone_size: NA; cdr3_aa: ASSQVFRDRGLREQY
j_call: TRBJ2-4; v_call: TRBV28; cdr3_length: 14; clone_size: NA; cdr3_aa: ASSQTSRGAKNIQY
j_call: TRBJ2-5; v_call: TRBV5-5; cdr3_length: 12; clone_size: NA; cdr3_aa: ASSGQGALITQY
j_call: TRBJ2-1; v_call: TRBV20-1; cdr3_length: 11; clone_size: NA; cdr3_aa: SARSGRAEREF
j_call: TRBJ2-7; v_call: TRBV7-2; cdr3_length: 14; clone_size: few; cdr3_aa: ASSSYSYRDRDEQY
j_call: TRBJ2-5; v_call: TRBV12-3/TRBV12-4; cdr3_length: 16; clone_size: few; cdr3_aa: ASSAPRRLAGARETQY
j_call: TRBJ2-4; v_call: TRBV10-3; cdr3_length: 13; clone_size: NA; cdr3_aa: AISESPYAKNIQY
j_call: TRBJ2-1; v_call: TRBV6-1; cdr3_length: 13; clone_size: few; cdr3_aa: ASSPGLEGLNEQF
j_call: TRBJ1-1; v_call: TRBV27; cdr3_length: 11; clone_size: NA; cdr3_aa: ASSWRGNTEAF
j_call: TRBJ2-7; v_call: TRBV9; cdr3_length: 9; clone_size: NA; cdr3_aa: ASSPGQEQY